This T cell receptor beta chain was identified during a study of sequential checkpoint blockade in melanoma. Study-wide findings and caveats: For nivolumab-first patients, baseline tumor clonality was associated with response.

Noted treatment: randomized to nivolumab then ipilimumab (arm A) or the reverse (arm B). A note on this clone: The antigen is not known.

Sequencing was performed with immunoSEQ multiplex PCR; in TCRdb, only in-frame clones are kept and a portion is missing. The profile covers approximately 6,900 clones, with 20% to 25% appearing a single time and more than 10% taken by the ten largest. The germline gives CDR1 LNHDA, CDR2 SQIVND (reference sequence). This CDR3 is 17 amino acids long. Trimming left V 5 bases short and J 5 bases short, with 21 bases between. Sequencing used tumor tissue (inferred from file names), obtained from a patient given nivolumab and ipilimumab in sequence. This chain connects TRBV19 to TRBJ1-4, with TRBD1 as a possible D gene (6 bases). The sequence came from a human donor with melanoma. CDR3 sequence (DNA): TGTGCCAGTAGTTCAAGACGGACCGGGACAAGAAATGAAAAACTGTTTTTT. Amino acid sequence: CASSSRRTGTRNEKLFF.